Each of the 26 T cell receptor beta chains below was sequenced from the same sample in a study of regulatory T cells in long-lasting Graves disease. Sample time point: newly diagnosed GD, antithyroid drugs for less than 3 months. From PBMCs, RNA was extracted and then used to make the TCR library. Investigators prepared the TCR beta libraries by applying iRepertoire HTBI primers and Arm-PCR of CDR3 regions. Using its own MiXCR run on the multiplex PCR reads, TCRdb lists one record per CDR3 protein. The repertoire has hundreds of thousands of distinct CDR3 sequences, 15% to 20% of them found once; the top ten carry about 20%. This same sample was also part of a study on T cells in Graves' hyperthyroidism and ophthalmopathy.

This specimen was peripheral blood mononuclear cells (PBMCs), taken at new diagnosis, from a patient treated with antithyroid drugs. The source of these receptors is a woman in her thirties with Graves disease.

The chain joins TRBV27 to TRBJ2-5; D is undetermined. Germline V gene sequence: CDR1 MNHEY, CDR2 SMNVEV (reference sequence). CDR3 length: 14 residues. V lost 6 bases and J lost 1, with 12 bases in between. In DNA, the CDR3 is TGTGCCAGCAGACTTCCCGGCCCCCAAGAGACCCAGTACTTC. It specifies CASRLPGPQETQYF.

The rearrangement uses TRBV19 and TRBJ1-6, with TRBD1 matching over 7 bases. There are 17 residues in the CDR3. The germline CDR1 and CDR2 sequences are LNHDA and SQIVND (reference sequence). The V gene end was trimmed by 9 bases and the J gene end by 6 bases; junction bases not matched to a gene: 17. The CDR3 DNA reads as TGTGCCAGCACGATCTCCGGGACAGTTAGAACTAATTCACCCCTCCACTTT. Translated: CASTISGTVRTNSPLHF.

This clonotype turned up a few times. This may come from a read error, since a much larger clone is one base off. The gene calls are TRBV7-9 and TRBJ1-4; 9 bases line up with TRBD1. After removal of 0 bases from V and 5 bases from J, the junction contained 4 bases not matched to a gene. This CDR3 is built from 16 residues. The germline gives CDR1 SEHNR, CDR2 FQNEAQ (reference sequence). The CDR3 DNA is TGTGCCAGCAGCTTAGCGCCCGGGACAGGGAATGAAAAACTGTTTTTT. This translates into CASSLAPGTGNEKLFF.

This clonotype has ten or more counts. CDR3 sequence: CAWSPGILMARGYGYTF. As DNA, the CDR3 is TGTGCCTGGAGTCCCGGAATACTCATGGCGAGGGGCTATGGCTACACCTTC. The chain couples TRBV30 to TRBJ1-2; D is perhaps TRBD1 (5 bases). V was clipped by 2 bases and J by 4 bases, with 23 bases between them. The CDR3 extends over 17 amino acids. CDR1 and CDR2 from the germline V gene are GTSNPN and SVGIG (reference sequence).

The chain's CDR3 is CASREEDLYGYTF. CDR3 DNA: TGCGCCAGCAGGGAGGAGGACCTTTATGGCTACACCTTC. The rearrangement uses TRBV5-1 and TRBJ1-2; D gene unclear. This CDR3 region has 13 residues. Looked up from germline, CDR1 is SGHRS and CDR2 is YFSETQ. Trimming cost V 5 bases and J 5 bases, with 13 bases left between them.

Regarding this clonotype: This may come from a read error, since a much larger clone is one base off. Since no conserved phenylalanine or tryptophan closes the CDR3, a read error is the likely cause. The chain combines TRBV2 with TRBJ1-5; 7 bases fit TRBD1. This CDR3 is 15 amino acids long. Losses at the gene ends were 8 bases for V and 3 bases for J; bases not matched to a gene: 10. The germline V gene encodes CDR1 SNHLY and CDR2 FYNNEI. CDR3 DNA sequence: TGTGCCAGCTCAACGACAGGGATAAACAATCAGCCCCAGCATCTT. It yields the protein CASSTTGINNQPQHL.

This clonotype was observed a handful of times. This rearrangement joins TRBV7-2 to TRBJ2-1; D remains ambiguous. The end of the DNA aligns better with TRBJ2-5, so the J call may be wrong. CDR1 is SGHTA and CDR2 is FQGNSA in the germline V gene. This CDR3 is built from 13 residues. The CDR3 DNA reads TGTGCCAGCAGCTTAAGTCCACGGGAGACCCAGTACTTC. Protein product: CASSLSPRETQYF.

The rearrangement links TRBV5-6 to TRBJ2-1; tentatively, D is TRBD2 (6 bases). Trimming left V 4 bases short and J 3 bases short, with 17 bases between. Germline lookup yields CDR1 SGHDT and CDR2 YYEEEE. There are 16 residues in the CDR3. CDR3 sequence: CASSGGWGEHYNEQFF. In DNA, the CDR3 is TGTGCCAGCAGCGGTGGGTGGGGGGAGCACTACAATGAGCAGTTCTTC.

The sample holds many counts of this clonotype. The rearrangement uses TRBV6-1 and TRBJ1-1; perhaps TRBD1 as D (6 bases). The germline gives CDR1 MNHNS, CDR2 SASEGT. CDR3 length: 16 residues. V lost 5 bases, J lost 5 bases, and 21 bases lay in between. The CDR3 region has the DNA TGTGCCAGCAGTCCGCGTCCCGGACAGCTTAAGACTGAAGCTTTCTTT. This gives the protein CASSPRPGQLKTEAFF.

This CDR3 reads CASSEDRNNKAFF. CDR3 sequence (DNA): TGTGCCAGCAGTGAAGACAGGAACAACAAAGCTTTCTTT. V and J are TRBV2 and TRBJ1-1; D is possibly TRBD1 (5 bases). Trimming shortened V by 1 base and J by 9 bases, and 12 bases separated the two germline ends. CDR3 size: 13 residues. Germline CDR1 reads SNHLY; CDR2 reads FYNNEI.

This clonotype was seen more than once but under ten times. The chain joins TRBV5-1 to TRBJ2-5, with 7 bases lining up with TRBD2. This CDR3 is built from 15 residues. CDR1 is SGHRS, CDR2 YFSETQ, per germline. V shed 4 bases, J shed 3 bases, and the junction held 9 bases outside the gene matches. The CDR3 bases are TGCGCCAGCAGCCTCCGACTGGGGGGGGAAGAGACCCAGTACTTC. Protein product: CASSLRLGGEETQYF.

In its sample, this clonotype was seen many times. The genes are TRBV30 and TRBJ1-1; 7 bases map to TRBD1. The CDR3 contains 13 residues. J gave up 13 bases and V 0 bases, and 11 bases lay outside the gene matches. Germline loops: CDR1 GTSNPN, CDR2 SVGIG (reference sequence). CDR3 residues: CAWSVPSTGFGFF. CDR3 coding DNA: TGTGCCTGGAGTGTCCCTTCGACAGGGTTTGGTTTCTTT.

This clonotype was recorded at least ten times. V usage is TRBV29-1 and J usage is TRBJ2-1; TRBD2 aligns across 7 bases. The CDR3 length is 15 residues. Germline V CDR1 and CDR2: SQVTM, ANQGSEA. The junction had 5 bases not matched to a gene; V was cut back by 3 bases and J by 0 bases. DNA for the CDR3: TGCAGCGTTGATGGGCGGGAGAACTCCTACAATGAGCAGTTCTTC. It yields the protein CSVDGRENSYNEQFF.

This clonotype was detected only a few times. This chain links TRBV6-2 or TRBV6-3 with TRBJ2-5; a weak D match, TRBD1 (6 bases). V gave up 5 bases and J gave up 4 bases, with 23 bases separating them. Germline V gene sequence: CDR1 MNHEY, CDR2 SVGEGT. The CDR3 runs 17 residues. The CDR3 spells CASSEWGRTGTGETQYF. Written as DNA, the CDR3 is TGTGCCAGCAGTGAATGGGGGCGGACGGGTACGGGAGAGACCCAGTACTTC.

CDR3 amino acids: CASCLRSGITDTQYF. The CDR3, as DNA: TGCGCCAGCTGTCTCCGGAGCGGGATCACAGATACGCAGTATTTT. The rearrangement uses TRBV5-1 and TRBJ2-3; 7 nucleotides line up with TRBD2. Trimming cost V 7 bases and J 2 bases; bases outside gene matches: 10. In germline, CDR1 is SGHRS, CDR2 YFSETQ. This CDR3 contains 15 residues.

This chain connects TRBV20-1 to TRBJ1-1; unclear D gene. The CDR3 has 13 residues. CDR1 DFQATT and CDR2 SNEGSKA come from the germline V gene (reference sequence). Trimming removed 2 bases at V and 1 base at J, with 8 bases between. The CDR3 protein is CSARPIGNTEAFF. CDR3 nucleotide sequence: TGCAGTGCTAGACCGATTGGGAACACTGAAGCTTTCTTT.

The chain employs TRBV4-1 and TRBJ1-1, with 10 bases lining up with TRBD1. The ends lost 0 bases at V and 6 bases at J; junction bases unmatched: 4. Looked up from germline, CDR1 is MGHRA and CDR2 is YSYEKL. The CDR3 is 15 amino acids. The CDR3 DNA follows: TGCGCCAGCAGCCAAGACGGGACAGGGGTGGCTGAAGCTTTCTTT. This gives the protein CASSQDGTGVAEAFF.

This chain uses TRBV4-1 with TRBJ2-5; D assignment may be TRBD1 or TRBD2 (5 bases each). The CDR3 is 17 residues long. V dropped 3 bases and J dropped 1 base, with 18 bases sitting between them. Germline V lookup: CDR1 MGHRA, CDR2 YSYEKL. The CDR3 here is CASSQGVGVRGQETQYF. CDR3 coding DNA: TGCGCCAGCAGCCAGGGAGTGGGGGTTCGCGGCCAAGAGACCCAGTACTTC.

This clonotype came up many times. The DNA is omitted, as the CDR3 cannot be located on it reliably, and the CDR3 follows TCRdb's listing. The J gene is TRBJ2-7, the V gene TRBV6-1; the table calls TRBD1, which could not be checked here. Including both end residues, the CDR3 is 14 amino acids long. Germline loops: CDR1 MNHNS, CDR2 SASEGT. The CDR3 loop is CASILDSSSYEQYF.

This clonotype turned up a few times. Germline is not matched at one junction end, which may reflect a read error. The chain joins TRBV15 to TRBJ1-4; 7 nucleotides agree with TRBD1. This CDR3 spans 17 amino acids. Germline values: CDR1 LNHNV, CDR2 YYDKDF (reference sequence). This chain's CDR3 is CAASRDPPGTAVEKLFF. The CDR3, as DNA: TGTGCCGCCAGCAGAGATCCCCCCGGGACAGCGGTCGAAAAACTGTTTTTT.

This clonotype has at least ten counts. The chain couples TRBV28 to TRBJ1-1; D is unresolved. Germline V gene lookup returns CDR1 MDHEN and CDR2 SYDVKM. The CDR3 consists of 12 residues. This CDR3 reads CATTRNGAEAFF. CDR3 nucleotide sequence: TGTGCTACCACACGGAACGGGGCTGAAGCTTTCTTT.

Many counts were recorded for this clonotype. The rearrangement links TRBV2 to TRBJ2-3; TRBD2 aligns across 9 bases. The CDR3 has 16 residues. CDR1 and CDR2 from the germline V gene are SNHLY and FYNNEI. The J segment lost 3 bases and the V segment lost 6 bases, leaving 10 bases of the junction unmatched. As DNA, the CDR3 is TGTGCCAGCAGATCCCCGCGGGGGGGTCAAACAGATACGCAGTATTTT. Translation gives CASRSPRGGQTDTQYF. The entire variable domain, with the rest obtained from reference TRBV2 and TRBJ2-3, is as follows: EPEVTQTPSHQVTQMGQEVILRCVPISNHLYFYWYRQILGQKVEFLVSFYNNEISEKSEIFDDQFSVERPDGSNFTLKIRSTKLEDSAMYFCASRSPRGGQTDTQYFGPGTRLTVL.

This clonotype was recorded at least ten times. This chain uses TRBV12-3 or TRBV12-4 with TRBJ1-5; D possibly corresponds to TRBD1 (6 bases). V was pared by 5 bases and J by 7 bases, with 15 bases between. The CDR3 spans 14 residues. The CDR3 here is CASSPRQADQPQHF. The CDR3 bases are TGTGCCAGCAGTCCTCGACAGGCTGACCAGCCCCAGCATTTT.

At least ten counts were recorded for this clonotype. The chain couples TRBV27 to TRBJ2-2; the D gene could be TRBD1 or TRBD2 (6 bases each). This CDR3 is built from 15 residues. Germline V gene lookup returns CDR1 MNHEY and CDR2 SMNVEV (reference sequence). Trimming removed 8 bases at V and 4 bases at J, with 17 bases between. CDR3: CASATGGMSTGELFF. The CDR3 DNA reads TGTGCCAGCGCTACCGGGGGCATGAGCACCGGGGAGCTGTTTTTT.

The sample holds many counts of this clonotype. V usage is TRBV11-2 and J usage is TRBJ2-1; TRBD2 matches at 9 bases. With 3 bases clipped from V and 7 bases from J, the junction kept 7 bases outside the gene matches. Germline V gene lookup returns CDR1 SGHAT and CDR2 FQNNGV. The CDR3 is 15 residues long. The CDR3: CASSLVLAGDNEQFF. CDR3 bases: TGTGCCAGCAGCTTGGTTTTAGCGGGAGATAATGAGCAGTTCTTC.

This clonotype was seen at least ten times. The chain employs TRBV3-1 and TRBJ1-4; tentative D call: TRBD1 (5 bases). CDR3 length: 14 residues. V lost 1 base and J lost 7, with 10 bases in between. Germline lookup yields CDR1 LGHDT and CDR2 YNNKEL (reference sequence). The CDR3 sequence is CASSQAGSGEKLFF. The CDR3 DNA follows: TGTGCCAGCAGCCAAGCAGGGTCGGGTGAAAAACTGTTTTTT.